Listed below are T cell receptor beta chains from one sample, sequenced in a study of read filtering for tumor transcriptome and immune sequencing. A single record per CDR3 protein comes from TCRdb applying MiXCR to the reads. Of about 57,000 distinct CDR3 sequences in the sample, more than 20% were seen once. The material sequenced was a population of CD138-negative cells sorted from bone marrow. The receptors were sampled from a donor at least 40 years old with multiple myeloma. Both conserved end residues are part of each CDR3. The D gene is left open where the match is weak. Expanded clones get a size class; other rows say once, few or many, or leave the size out.

many	TRBV5-1	TRBJ2-1	TRBD2	TGCGCCAGCAGCACTAGCGGGACCAATGAGCAGTTCTTC	CASSTSGTNEQFF
many	TRBV29-1	TRBJ2-3	NA	TGCAGCGTTGAGGTGGGGGCCACAGATACGCAGTATTTT	CSVEVGATDTQYF
many	TRBV2	TRBJ1-1	NA	TGTGCCAGCAGTAGCCGGGACAAGGGCGGCACTGAAGCTTTCTTT	CASSSRDKGGTEAFF
many	TRBV6-4	TRBJ2-2	TRBD2	TGTGCCAGCAGTGAGACTAGCGGGAGCACCGGGGAGCTGTTTTTT	CASSETSGSTGELFF
NA	TRBV15	TRBJ1-2	NA	TGTGCCACCAGCAGATCCTGGAACAGGGAGGCAAGTTTTGGCTACACCTTC	CATSRSWNREASFGYTF
many	TRBV7-2	TRBJ2-1	NA	TGTGCCAGCAGACCCCAGGGGGGGCAGAGCTCCTACAATGAGCAGTTCTTC	CASRPQGGQSSYNEQFF
many	TRBV7-9	TRBJ2-3	NA	TGTGCCAGCAGCTCCCCGAGAGCGGCCTCTAGCACAGATACGCAGTATTTT	CASSSPRAASSTDTQYF
many	TRBV2	TRBJ1-5	NA	TGTGCCAGCAGTGGTGAAAGCAATCAGCCCCAGCATTTT	CASSGESNQPQHF
NA	TRBV27	TRBJ2-5	NA	TGTGCCAGCAGTAGGAGGGCGGGAGAGACCCAGTACTTC	CASSRRAGETQYF
medium-sized	TRBV28	TRBJ2-1	NA	TGTGCCAGCAGTTTACCGGGAGTAAAGGACAATGAGCAGTTCTTC	CASSLPGVKDNEQFF
many	TRBV29-1	TRBJ1-6	NA	TGCAGCGTTGGACAGGACTATAATTCACCCCTCCACTTT	CSVGQDYNSPLHF
many	TRBV5-4	TRBJ1-4	TRBD1	TGTGCCACCCGAACAGGGGTTTCAACTAATGAAAAACTGTTTTTT	CATRTGVSTNEKLFF
NA	TRBV12-3/TRBV12-4	TRBJ2-3	TRBD2	TGTGCCAGCAGTGTGACTAGCGCTAGCACAGATACGCAGTATTTT	CASSVTSASTDTQYF
many	TRBV2	TRBJ1-1	NA	TGTGCCAGCAGTCCCGGGCTATTTTATGGGGCTTTCTTT	CASSPGLFYGAFF
many	TRBV25-1	TRBJ2-1	NA	TGTGCCAGCAGTGAAAAAAATGGGCCCCCGAGGCAGAATAACGAACTGTACAATGAGCAGTTCTTC	CASSEKNGPPRQNNELYNEQFF
few	TRBV10-3	TRBJ2-1	NA	TGTGCCATCAGCGGTAGCGCACTTGGTGATGAGCAGTTCTTC	CAISGSALGDEQFF
many	TRBV7-3	TRBJ1-1	TRBD1	TGTGCCAGCAGCCTCGGGGGGACAGCTGAAGCTTTCTTT	CASSLGGTAEAFF
many	TRBV9	TRBJ1-1	NA	TGTGCCAGCAGCGTAAAGTTGGGCACTGAAGCTTTCTTT	CASSVKLGTEAFF
many	TRBV20-1	TRBJ2-7	TRBD1	TGCAGTGCACCTCCTACAGGTGGAACAGGGGTCTACGAGCAGTACTTC	CSAPPTGGTGVYEQYF
many	TRBV3-1	TRBJ2-1	NA	TGTGCCAGCAGCCGTACTGCCTCCGGGACACGGAATGAGCAGTTCTTC	CASSRTASGTRNEQFF
many	TRBV9	TRBJ2-7	NA	TGTGCCAGCAGCCTAGGAGGGAGCTACAACGAGCAGTACTTC	CASSLGGSYNEQYF
NA	TRBV7-9	TRBJ2-5	NA	TGTGCCAGCTCCGATGAGACCCAGTACTTC	CASSDETQYF
many	TRBV6-2/TRBV6-3	TRBJ2-3	TRBD1	TGTGCCAGCAGTTCAGGGGGAGTCACAGATACGCAGTATTTT	CASSSGGVTDTQYF
NA	TRBV3-1	TRBJ2-1	TRBD2	TGTGCCAGCAGCCAAGAGGAGCGGGGGTCCTACAATGAGCAGTTCTTC	CASSQEERGSYNEQFF
NA	TRBV12-3/TRBV12-4	TRBJ2-3	TRBD1	TGTGCCAGCAGTAACCGACAGGGGGCGGGAGATACGCAGTATTTT	CASSNRQGAGDTQYF
NA	TRBV11-1	TRBJ2-1	NA	TGTGCCAGCAGCGCAAGTAGATATGAGCAGTTCTTC	CASSASRYEQFF
many	TRBV19	TRBJ2-1	NA	TGTGCCAGTAGCAGGAACAGGGAAAATGAGCAGTTCTTC	CASSRNRENEQFF
many	TRBV4-1	TRBJ2-7	TRBD2	TGCGCCAGCAGCCCCGGAATCCTTAGCGGGAGAAAGGGGAACGAGCAGTACTTC	CASSPGILSGRKGNEQYF
NA	TRBV4-1	TRBJ1-3	NA	TGCGCCAGCAGCCAAGAAGGTCACTCTGGAAACACCGTATATTTT	CASSQEGHSGNTVYF
NA	TRBV5-5	TRBJ2-4	TRBD2	TGTGCCAGCAGCAACGGACTAGCGGGAGAGCTAGCCAAAAACATTCAGTACTTC	CASSNGLAGELAKNIQYF
many	TRBV20-1	TRBJ2-5	NA	TGCAGTGCTAGATCCATTGACAGGAGCCAAGAGACCCAGTACTTC	CSARSIDRSQETQYF
many	TRBV9	TRBJ2-7	NA	TGTGCCAGCAGCTCCAACACTGGGTTTCACGAGCAGTACTTC	CASSSNTGFHEQYF
many	TRBV7-7	TRBJ2-1	NA	TGTGCTAGCAGCTTAGAAGCTTACAGCTCCTACAATGAGCAGTTCTTC	CASSLEAYSSYNEQFF
medium-sized	TRBV7-3	TRBJ2-1	NA	TGTGCCAGCAGCTTATCCCTAGCGCTTAGCAATGAGCAGTTCTTC	CASSLSLALSNEQFF
medium-sized	TRBV5-1	TRBJ2-1	NA	TGCGCCAGCAGCTTGGCAGGGATAGGAGGCAATGAGCAGTTCTTC	CASSLAGIGGNEQFF
many	TRBV20-1	TRBJ2-7	NA	TGCAGCGCAGAAGGACAGAATTCCTACGAGCAGTACTTC	CSAEGQNSYEQYF
many	TRBV7-9	TRBJ2-1	NA	TGTGCCAGCAGCTTAGATGCAAATGAGCAGTTCTTC	CASSLDANEQFF